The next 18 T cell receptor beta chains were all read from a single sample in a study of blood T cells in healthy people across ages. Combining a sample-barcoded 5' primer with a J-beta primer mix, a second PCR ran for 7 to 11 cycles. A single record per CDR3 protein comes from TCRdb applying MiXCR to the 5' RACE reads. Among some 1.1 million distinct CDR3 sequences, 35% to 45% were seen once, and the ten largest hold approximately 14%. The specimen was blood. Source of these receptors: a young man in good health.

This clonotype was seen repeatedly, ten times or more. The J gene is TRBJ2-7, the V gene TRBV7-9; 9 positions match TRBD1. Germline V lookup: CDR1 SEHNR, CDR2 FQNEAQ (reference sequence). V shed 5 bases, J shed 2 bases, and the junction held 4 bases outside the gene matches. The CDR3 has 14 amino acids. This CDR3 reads CASSAGQGTYEQYF. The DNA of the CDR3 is TGTGCCAGCAGCGCGGGACAGGGTACCTACGAGCAGTACTTC.

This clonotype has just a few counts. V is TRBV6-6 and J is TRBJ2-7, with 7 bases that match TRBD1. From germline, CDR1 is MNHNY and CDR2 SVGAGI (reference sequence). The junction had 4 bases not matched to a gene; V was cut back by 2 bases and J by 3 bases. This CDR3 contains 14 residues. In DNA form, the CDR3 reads TGTGCCAGCAGTTACGCAGGGGGTAACTACGAGCAGTACTTC. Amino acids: CASSYAGGNYEQYF.

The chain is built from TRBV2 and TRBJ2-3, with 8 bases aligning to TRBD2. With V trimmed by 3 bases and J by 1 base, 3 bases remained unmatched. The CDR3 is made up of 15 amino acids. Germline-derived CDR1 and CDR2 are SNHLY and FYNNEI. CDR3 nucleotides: TGTGCCAGCAGTGATCTGCGGGGGGGCACAGATACGCAGTATTTT. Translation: CASSDLRGGTDTQYF.

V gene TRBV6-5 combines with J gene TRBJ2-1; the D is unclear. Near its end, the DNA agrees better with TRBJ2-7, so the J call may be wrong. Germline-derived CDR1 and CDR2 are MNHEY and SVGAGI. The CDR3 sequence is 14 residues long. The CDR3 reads CASSYSTQYNEQYF. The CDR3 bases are TGTGCCAGCAGTTACTCGACGCAGTACAATGAGCAGTACTTC.

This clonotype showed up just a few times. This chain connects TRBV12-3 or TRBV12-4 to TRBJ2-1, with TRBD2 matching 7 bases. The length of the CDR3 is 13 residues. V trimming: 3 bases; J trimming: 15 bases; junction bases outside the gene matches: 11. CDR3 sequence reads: CASSFRAAGYLFF. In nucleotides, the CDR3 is TGTGCCAGCAGTTTTCGGGCAGCGGGATATCTGTTCTTC.

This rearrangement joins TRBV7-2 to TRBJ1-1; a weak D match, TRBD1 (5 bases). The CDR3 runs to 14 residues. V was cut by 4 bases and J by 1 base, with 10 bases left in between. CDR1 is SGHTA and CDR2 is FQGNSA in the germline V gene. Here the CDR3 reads CASSYRTTNTEAFF. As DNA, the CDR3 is TGTGCCAGCAGCTATAGGACAACGAACACTGAAGCTTTCTTT.

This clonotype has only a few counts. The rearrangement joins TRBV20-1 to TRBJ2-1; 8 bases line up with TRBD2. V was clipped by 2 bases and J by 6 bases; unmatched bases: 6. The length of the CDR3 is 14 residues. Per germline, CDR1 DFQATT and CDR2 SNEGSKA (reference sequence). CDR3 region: CSARPSGGINEQFF. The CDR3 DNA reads TGCAGTGCTAGACCGAGCGGGGGAATCAATGAGCAGTTCTTC.

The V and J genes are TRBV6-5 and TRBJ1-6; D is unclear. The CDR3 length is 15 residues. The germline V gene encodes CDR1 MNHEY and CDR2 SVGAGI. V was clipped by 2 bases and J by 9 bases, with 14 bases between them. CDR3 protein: CASSYLGRDGSPLHF. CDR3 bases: TGTGCCAGCAGTTACCTGGGAAGGGATGGTTCACCCCTCCACTTT.

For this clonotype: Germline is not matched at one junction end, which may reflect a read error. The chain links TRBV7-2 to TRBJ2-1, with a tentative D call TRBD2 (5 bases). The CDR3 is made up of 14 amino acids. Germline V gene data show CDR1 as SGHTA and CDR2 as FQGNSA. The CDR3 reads CAGSLARRDNEQFF. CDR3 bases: TGTGCCGGCAGCTTAGCGAGGCGGGACAATGAGCAGTTCTTC.

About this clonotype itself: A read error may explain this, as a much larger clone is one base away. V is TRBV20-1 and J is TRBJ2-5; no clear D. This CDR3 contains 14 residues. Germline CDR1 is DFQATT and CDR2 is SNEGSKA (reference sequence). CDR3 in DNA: TGCGGTGCTAGACGGGCAGGCCTCCAAGAGACCCAGTACTTC. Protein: CGARRAGLQETQYF.

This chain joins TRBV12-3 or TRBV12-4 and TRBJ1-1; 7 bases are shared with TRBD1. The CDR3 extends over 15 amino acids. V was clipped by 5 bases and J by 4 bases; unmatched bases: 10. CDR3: CASSDYGQEVTEAFF. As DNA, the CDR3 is TGTGCCAGCAGTGATTATGGACAGGAAGTCACTGAAGCTTTCTTT.

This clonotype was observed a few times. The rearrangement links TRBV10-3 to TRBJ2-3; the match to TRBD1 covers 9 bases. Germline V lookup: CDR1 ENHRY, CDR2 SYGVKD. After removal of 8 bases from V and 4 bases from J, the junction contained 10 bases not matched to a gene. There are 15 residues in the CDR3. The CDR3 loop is CAIGPDRGAADTQYF. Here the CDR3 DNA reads TGTGCCATCGGACCGGACAGGGGAGCTGCAGATACGCAGTATTTT.

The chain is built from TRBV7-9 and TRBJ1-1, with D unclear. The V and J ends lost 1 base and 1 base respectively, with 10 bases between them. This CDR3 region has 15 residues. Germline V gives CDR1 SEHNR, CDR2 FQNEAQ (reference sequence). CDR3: CASSLGAGTNTEAFF. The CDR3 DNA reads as TGTGCCAGCAGCTTAGGGGCAGGTACGAACACTGAAGCTTTCTTT. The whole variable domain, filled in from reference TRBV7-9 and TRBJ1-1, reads DTGVSQNPRHKITKRGQNVTFRCDPISEHNRLYWYRQTLGQGPEFLTYFQNEAQLEKSRLLSDRFSAERPKGSFSTLEIQRTEQGDSAMYLCASSLGAGTNTEAFFGQGTRLTVV.

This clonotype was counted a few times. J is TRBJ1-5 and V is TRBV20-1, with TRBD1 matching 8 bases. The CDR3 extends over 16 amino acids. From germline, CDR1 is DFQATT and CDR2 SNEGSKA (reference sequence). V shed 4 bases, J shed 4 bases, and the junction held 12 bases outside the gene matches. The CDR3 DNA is TGCAGTGCTAACCCCAACCGGGACAGGTCTAATCAGCCCCAGCATTTT. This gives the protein CSANPNRDRSNQPQHF.

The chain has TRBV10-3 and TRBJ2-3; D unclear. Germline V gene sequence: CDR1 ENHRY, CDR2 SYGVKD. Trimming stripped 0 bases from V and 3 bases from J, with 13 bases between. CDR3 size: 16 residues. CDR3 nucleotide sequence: TGTGCCATCAGTGAGTCGATGGGTTTAGGGACAGATACGCAGTATTTT. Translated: CAISESMGLGTDTQYF.

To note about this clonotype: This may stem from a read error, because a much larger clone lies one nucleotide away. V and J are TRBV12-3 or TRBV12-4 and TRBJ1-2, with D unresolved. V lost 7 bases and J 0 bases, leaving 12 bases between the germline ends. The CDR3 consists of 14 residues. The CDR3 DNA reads TGTGCCAGCACGGCCCTGGGTACTAACTATGGCTACACCTTC. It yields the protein CASTALGTNYGYTF.

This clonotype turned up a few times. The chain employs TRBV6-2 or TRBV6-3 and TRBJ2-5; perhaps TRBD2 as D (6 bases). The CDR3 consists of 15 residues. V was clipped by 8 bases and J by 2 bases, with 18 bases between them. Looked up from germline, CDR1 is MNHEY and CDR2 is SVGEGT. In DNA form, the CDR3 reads TGTGCCAGCTCATTTGGGGGGAATTCTCAAGAGACCCAGTACTTC. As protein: CASSFGGNSQETQYF.

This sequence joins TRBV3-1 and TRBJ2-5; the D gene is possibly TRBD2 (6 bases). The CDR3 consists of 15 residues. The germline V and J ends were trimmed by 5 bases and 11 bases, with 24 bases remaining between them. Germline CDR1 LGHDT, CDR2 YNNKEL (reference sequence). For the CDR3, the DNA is TGTGCCAGCAGCGCGGGACTTGGGGCCCGTTCTGAGCAGTACTTC. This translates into CASSAGLGARSEQYF.